This section outlines one T cell receptor beta chain sequence together with its context. Its antigen is undetermined. J was trimmed by 8 bases and V by 5 bases; bases with no gene match: 9. This CDR3 region has 15 residues. The data are from a study of blood T cells in healthy people across ages. With a J-beta primer mix and a sample-barcoded 5' primer, a second PCR ran roughly 6 to 12 cycles. Each of the cDNA molecules was tagged by a template-switch adaptor with 12 random nucleotides. TCRdb reprocessed the 5' RACE reads via MiXCR and lists one record per CDR3 protein. The table records 1.5 million to 2 million distinct CDR3 sequences, 34% of them present only once. Overall study results and limits: Getting older went along with TCR beta diversity per million T cells dropping roughly linearly.

Sequencing used blood. The genes are TRBV12-3 or TRBV12-4 and TRBJ2-1; 10 nucleotides agree with TRBD2. The sequence came from a woman aged 25 to 39 in good health. CDR3 protein: CASSRLAGAIDEQFF. The DNA of the CDR3 is TGTGCCAGCAGTCGCCTAGCGGGAGCAATCGATGAGCAGTTCTTC.